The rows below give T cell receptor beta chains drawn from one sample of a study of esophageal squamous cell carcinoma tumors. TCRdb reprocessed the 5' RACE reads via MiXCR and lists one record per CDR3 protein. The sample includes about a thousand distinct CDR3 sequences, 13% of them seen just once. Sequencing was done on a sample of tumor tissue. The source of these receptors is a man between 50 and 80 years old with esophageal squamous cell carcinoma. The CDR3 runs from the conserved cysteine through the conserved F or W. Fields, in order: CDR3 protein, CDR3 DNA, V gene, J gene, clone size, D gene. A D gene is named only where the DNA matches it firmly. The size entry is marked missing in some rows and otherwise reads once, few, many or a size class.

CDR3: CSVARSATQAYNEQFF
DNA: TGCAGCGTCGCCAGGTCCGCAACACAAGCCTACAATGAGCAGTTCTTC
V: TRBV29-1
J: TRBJ2-1
size: large
D: NA

CDR3: CASSPLGADPSNQPQHF
DNA: TGTGCCAGCTCACCCTTGGGCGCGGACCCTAGCAATCAGCCCCAGCATTTT
V: TRBV18
J: TRBJ1-5
size: large
D: NA

CDR3: CASSGKAHQPQHF
DNA: TGTGCCAGCAGTGGGAAAGCACATCAGCCCCAGCATTTT
V: TRBV6-1
J: TRBJ1-5
size: medium-sized
D: NA

CDR3: CSARDGGSSGNTIYF
DNA: TGCAGTGCTAGAGATGGCGGGAGCTCTGGAAACACCATATATTTT
V: TRBV20-1
J: TRBJ1-3
size: medium-sized
D: NA

CDR3: CATNQGANSPLHF
DNA: TGTGCCACCAACCAGGGGGCGAATTCACCCCTCCACTTT
V: TRBV12-3/TRBV12-4
J: TRBJ1-6
size: medium-sized
D: TRBD1

CDR3: CASSVGLAGGRYNEQFF
DNA: TGTGCCAGCAGCGTAGGACTAGCGGGAGGACGGTACAATGAGCAGTTCTTC
V: TRBV9
J: TRBJ2-1
size: large
D: TRBD2

CDR3: CASSLMDQPQHF
DNA: TGTGCCAGCAGTTTAATGGATCAGCCCCAGCATTTT
V: TRBV28
J: TRBJ1-5
size: medium-sized
D: NA

CDR3: CASSLSAGGSGELFF
DNA: TGTGCCAGCAGCTTATCAGCGGGAGGTTCTGGGGAGCTGTTTTTT
V: TRBV7-2
J: TRBJ2-2
size: medium-sized
D: TRBD2

CDR3: CASSSLAGEQFF
DNA: TGTGCCAGCAGTTCTTTAGCTGGTGAGCAGTTCTTC
V: TRBV12-3/TRBV12-4
J: TRBJ2-1
size: medium-sized
D: NA

CDR3: CATTLGGQETQYF
DNA: TGTGCGACGACACTAGGGGGTCAAGAGACCCAGTACTTC
V: TRBV28
J: TRBJ2-5
size: medium-sized
D: NA

CDR3: CSAPVQGGGGGWETQYF
DNA: TGCAGTGCCCCGGTTCAAGGAGGGGGGGGGGGTTGGGAGACCCAGTACTTC
V: TRBV20-1
J: TRBJ2-5
size: NA
D: NA

CDR3: CSVEGVEGSYQETQYF
DNA: TGCAGCGTTGAAGGAGTGGAGGGATCGTACCAAGAGACCCAGTACTTC
V: TRBV29-1
J: TRBJ2-5
size: medium-sized
D: NA

CDR3: CASSNRASTDTQYF
DNA: TGTGCCAGCAGCAACAGGGCTAGCACAGATACGCAGTATTTT
V: TRBV12-3/TRBV12-4
J: TRBJ2-3
size: large
D: NA

CDR3: CASRDRGRGMYQPQHF
DNA: TGTGCCAGCAGAGACAGGGGAAGAGGTATGTATCAGCCCCAGCATTTT
V: TRBV6-1
J: TRBJ1-5
size: large
D: TRBD1

CDR3: CSVAAGPPYEQYF
DNA: TGCAGCGTTGCAGCAGGGCCCCCCTACGAGCAGTACTTC
V: TRBV29-1
J: TRBJ2-7
size: medium-sized
D: NA

CDR3: CSVYGSGGGSYEQYF
DNA: TGCAGCGTTTACGGGTCTGGGGGGGGATCCTACGAGCAGTACTTC
V: TRBV29-1
J: TRBJ2-7
size: medium-sized
D: TRBD2

CDR3: CASSTPRGHKNIQYF
DNA: TGTGCCAGTAGTACCCCCAGGGGGCACAAAAACATTCAGTACTTC
V: TRBV19
J: TRBJ2-4
size: medium-sized
D: TRBD1

CDR3: CASSRLISDTQYF
DNA: TGTGCCAGCAGCCGCCTGATCTCAGATACGCAGTATTTT
V: TRBV7-6
J: TRBJ2-3
size: medium-sized
D: NA

CDR3: CASSVGGTDTQYF
DNA: TGTGCCAGCAGCGTAGGGGGCACAGATACGCAGTATTTT
V: TRBV9
J: TRBJ2-3
size: medium-sized
D: NA

CDR3: CASSHPGTGTFGYTF
DNA: TGTGCCAGCAGTCACCCCGGGACAGGAACGTTTGGCTACACCTTC
V: TRBV25-1
J: TRBJ1-2
size: hyperexpanded
D: TRBD1

CDR3: CASSSLAHTSTDTQYF
DNA: TGTGCCAGCAGCTCGCTAGCGCACACTAGCACAGATACGCAGTATTTT
V: TRBV7-8
J: TRBJ2-3
size: medium-sized
D: NA

CDR3: CAWSSGSSYEQYF
DNA: TGTGCCTGGAGTAGCGGGAGTTCGTACGAGCAGTACTTC
V: TRBV30
J: TRBJ2-7
size: large
D: TRBD2

CDR3: CSVDGQGTETQYF
DNA: TGCAGCGTGGATGGACAGGGTACAGAGACCCAGTACTTC
V: TRBV29-1
J: TRBJ2-5
size: medium-sized
D: TRBD1

CDR3: CSARDGTSGRHEQFF
DNA: TGCAGTGCTAGAGATGGCACTAGCGGGAGACATGAGCAGTTCTTC
V: TRBV20-1
J: TRBJ2-1
size: large
D: TRBD2

CDR3: CASSPFRNTGELFF
DNA: TGTGCCAGCAGCCCATTTCGAAACACCGGGGAGCTGTTTTTT
V: TRBV14
J: TRBJ2-2
size: medium-sized
D: NA

CDR3: CASSRTGASLNTEAFF
DNA: TGTGCCAGCTCAAGGACAGGGGCATCCCTGAACACTGAAGCTTTCTTT
V: TRBV18
J: TRBJ1-1
size: few
D: TRBD1

CDR3: CASSEPGLAVYEQYF
DNA: TGTGCCAGCAGTGAGCCGGGACTAGCGGTATACGAGCAGTACTTC
V: TRBV6-1
J: TRBJ2-7
size: medium-sized
D: TRBD2